The rows below give T cell receptor beta chains drawn from one sample of a study of blood T cell repertoires in COVID-19. The protocol was immunoSEQ multiplex PCR, while the TCRdb copy is restricted to in-frame clones and leaves out a portion. The data hold roughly 570,000 clones, with roughly nine tenths observed a single time. The sequenced material came from peripheral blood. The receptor source for this set is a woman aged 50 to 60 with COVID-19, enrolled during active disease. CDR3s include the opening cysteine and the closing phenylalanine or tryptophan. D genes are given only for firm matches. Only part of the rows carry a size: once, few, many, or a class if the clone is expanded.

D gene: -
J gene: TRBJ2-1
clone size: -
V gene: TRBV5-1
CDR3 protein: CASSFRGRGTYNEQFF
CDR3 DNA: TGCGCCAGCAGCTTTAGAGGGCGGGGAACCTACAATGAGCAGTTCTTC

D gene: TRBD1
J gene: TRBJ1-2
clone size: -
V gene: TRBV7-9
CDR3 protein: CASSLTGTGAPGGGYTF
CDR3 DNA: TGTGCCAGCAGCCTGACCGGGACAGGGGCCCCAGGGGGTGGCTACACCTTC

D gene: TRBD1
J gene: TRBJ1-2
clone size: -
V gene: TRBV30
CDR3 protein: CAWSVTGGYGYTF
CDR3 DNA: TGTGCCTGGAGTGTGACAGGGGGCTATGGCTACACCTTC

D gene: -
J gene: TRBJ1-2
clone size: -
V gene: TRBV9
CDR3 protein: CASSVEESPFYGYTF
CDR3 DNA: TGTGCCAGCAGCGTAGAAGAGTCACCTTTCTATGGCTACACCTTC

D gene: -
J gene: TRBJ1-6
clone size: -
V gene: TRBV24-1
CDR3 protein: CATSDSGAGEFSPLHF
CDR3 DNA: TGTGCCACCAGTGATTCCGGAGCAGGGGAATTTTCACCCCTCCACTTT

D gene: TRBD1
J gene: TRBJ2-5
clone size: -
V gene: TRBV5-5
CDR3 protein: CASNQGQIQETQYF
CDR3 DNA: TGTGCCAGCAACCAGGGACAGATACAAGAGACCCAGTACTTC

D gene: -
J gene: TRBJ1-5
clone size: -
V gene: TRBV30
CDR3 protein: CAWSDFSGANQPQHF
CDR3 DNA: TGTGCCTGGAGTGATTTCTCTGGGGCCAATCAGCCCCAGCATTTT

D gene: -
J gene: TRBJ2-2
clone size: -
V gene: TRBV7-9
CDR3 protein: CASSPVEMVLFF
CDR3 DNA: TGTGCCAGCAGCCCCGTTGAGATGGTGCTGTTTTTT

D gene: TRBD1
J gene: TRBJ1-1
clone size: -
V gene: TRBV6-4
CDR3 protein: CASREQGGTEAFF
CDR3 DNA: TGTGCCAGCAGAGAACAGGGGGGCACTGAAGCTTTCTTT

D gene: -
J gene: TRBJ1-2
clone size: -
V gene: TRBV6-5
CDR3 protein: CASSSQGSGYTF
CDR3 DNA: TGTGCCAGCAGTTCCCAGGGCTCCGGCTACACCTTC

D gene: TRBD1
J gene: TRBJ2-2
clone size: -
V gene: TRBV19
CDR3 protein: CASSTGTGNTGELFF
CDR3 DNA: TGTGCCAGTAGTACCGGGACAGGGAACACCGGGGAGCTGTTTTTT

D gene: TRBD2
J gene: TRBJ2-1
clone size: once
V gene: TRBV7-9
CDR3 protein: CASSLGLTGTSFEQFF
CDR3 DNA: TGTGCCAGCAGCTTAGGGCTTACTGGGACTAGTTTTGAGCAGTTCTTC

D gene: -
J gene: TRBJ1-2
clone size: -
V gene: TRBV3-1/TRBV3-2
CDR3 protein: CASSQDGQGRGYTF
CDR3 DNA: TGTGCCAGCAGCCAAGACGGGCAGGGGCGCGGCTACACCTTC

D gene: TRBD1
J gene: TRBJ2-1
clone size: -
V gene: TRBV10-3
CDR3 protein: CAITPGQDDEQFF
CDR3 DNA: TGTGCCATCACCCCCGGACAGGACGATGAGCAGTTCTTC

D gene: -
J gene: TRBJ1-2
clone size: -
V gene: TRBV6-1
CDR3 protein: CASSEEVYREYTF
CDR3 DNA: TGTGCCAGCAGTGAAGAGGTCTACCGGGAGTACACCTTC

D gene: -
J gene: TRBJ1-5
clone size: -
V gene: TRBV6-2/TRBV6-3
CDR3 protein: CASSYPFQPQHF
CDR3 DNA: TGTGCCAGCAGTTACCCCTTTCAGCCCCAGCATTTT

D gene: -
J gene: TRBJ2-7
clone size: many
V gene: TRBV27
CDR3 protein: CASSLSGALSYEQYF
CDR3 DNA: TGTGCCAGCAGTTTATCGGGGGCATTATCCTACGAGCAGTACTTC

D gene: -
J gene: TRBJ1-2
clone size: -
V gene: TRBV19
CDR3 protein: CASSPAPGGYGYTF
CDR3 DNA: TGTGCCAGTAGCCCGGCCCCGGGGGGCTATGGCTACACCTTC

D gene: TRBD1
J gene: TRBJ1-2
clone size: -
V gene: TRBV5-1
CDR3 protein: CASSFKTGTGFYGYTF
CDR3 DNA: TGCGCCAGCAGCTTCAAAACCGGGACAGGGTTTTACGGCTACACCTTC

D gene: TRBD2
J gene: TRBJ2-1
clone size: -
V gene: TRBV5-8
CDR3 protein: CASSSGLAGRDEQFF
CDR3 DNA: TGTGCCAGCAGTTCGGGACTAGCGGGGCGAGATGAGCAGTTCTTC

D gene: -
J gene: TRBJ2-1
clone size: -
V gene: TRBV10-2
CDR3 protein: CASSSQGNEQFF
CDR3 DNA: TGCGCCAGCAGCTCACAGGGCAATGAGCAGTTCTTC

D gene: -
J gene: TRBJ1-5
clone size: few
V gene: TRBV4-1
CDR3 protein: CASSQEQGRPQHF
CDR3 DNA: TGCGCCAGCAGCCAAGAGCAGGGGCGGCCCCAGCATTTT

D gene: TRBD2
J gene: TRBJ2-1
clone size: -
V gene: TRBV30
CDR3 protein: CAWSTGLAANNEQFF
CDR3 DNA: TGTGCCTGGAGTACTGGACTAGCGGCGAACAATGAGCAGTTCTTC

D gene: TRBD1
J gene: TRBJ2-3
clone size: -
V gene: TRBV6-1
CDR3 protein: CASSEVGTGHITDTQYF
CDR3 DNA: TGTGCCAGCAGTGAAGTAGGGACAGGGCATATTACAGATACGCAGTATTTT

D gene: TRBD1
J gene: TRBJ2-3
clone size: -
V gene: TRBV27
CDR3 protein: CASSSRQGYTDTQYF
CDR3 DNA: TGTGCCAGCAGTTCCCGACAGGGGTACACAGATACGCAGTATTTT

D gene: TRBD2
J gene: TRBJ2-1
clone size: -
V gene: TRBV10-3
CDR3 protein: CAISDPTSGGVNEQFF
CDR3 DNA: TGTGCCATCAGTGATCCGACTAGCGGGGGTGTAAATGAGCAGTTCTTC

D gene: -
J gene: TRBJ2-7
clone size: -
V gene: TRBV6-5
CDR3 protein: CASSLGLASEQYF
CDR3 DNA: TGTGCCAGCAGTTTAGGGCTAGCCAGCGAGCAGTACTTC

D gene: TRBD1
J gene: TRBJ1-2
clone size: -
V gene: TRBV30
CDR3 protein: CAWGQGVGYGYTF
CDR3 DNA: TGTGCCTGGGGACAGGGCGTGGGCTATGGCTACACCTTC

D gene: -
J gene: TRBJ1-1
clone size: -
V gene: TRBV2
CDR3 protein: CASIEQGSEAFF
CDR3 DNA: TGTGCCAGCATTGAACAGGGCAGTGAAGCTTTCTTT

D gene: -
J gene: TRBJ1-4
clone size: once
V gene: TRBV19
CDR3 protein: CASSVTTAPPNEKLFF
CDR3 DNA: TGTGCCAGTAGTGTGACGACAGCTCCTCCTAATGAAAAACTGTTTTTT

D gene: -
J gene: TRBJ1-1
clone size: -
V gene: TRBV9
CDR3 protein: CASSVASQGPNTEAFF
CDR3 DNA: TGTGCCAGCAGCGTAGCTTCTCAGGGGCCGAACACTGAAGCTTTCTTT

D gene: TRBD1
J gene: TRBJ2-2
clone size: -
V gene: TRBV6-6
CDR3 protein: CASRGDRANTGELFF
CDR3 DNA: TGTGCCAGCAGGGGGGACAGGGCGAACACCGGGGAGCTGTTTTTT

D gene: TRBD2
J gene: TRBJ2-1
clone size: once
V gene: TRBV7-2
CDR3 protein: CASSLSGGVYNEQFF
CDR3 DNA: TGTGCCAGCAGCTTATCTGGGGGGGTATACAATGAGCAGTTCTTC

D gene: -
J gene: TRBJ1-1
clone size: -
V gene: TRBV27
CDR3 protein: CASSLLPHGVADTEAFF
CDR3 DNA: TGTGCCAGCAGTTTATTACCCCACGGGGTAGCAGACACTGAAGCTTTCTTT

D gene: -
J gene: TRBJ1-5
clone size: -
V gene: TRBV9
CDR3 protein: CASSPQGNQPQHF
CDR3 DNA: TGTGCCAGCAGCCCGCAGGGAAATCAGCCCCAGCATTTT

D gene: -
J gene: TRBJ2-5
clone size: -
V gene: TRBV24-1
CDR3 protein: CATSLGRGQVETQYF
CDR3 DNA: TGTGCCACCAGCCTGGGGCGGGGCCAGGTCGAGACCCAGTACTTC

D gene: -
J gene: TRBJ1-2
clone size: -
V gene: TRBV5-1
CDR3 protein: CASSAQVSTNYGYTF
CDR3 DNA: TGCGCCAGCAGCGCCCAGGTGTCAACTAACTATGGCTACACCTTC

D gene: TRBD1
J gene: TRBJ2-3
clone size: -
V gene: TRBV28
CDR3 protein: CASSNAGGWDTQYF
CDR3 DNA: TGTGCCAGCAGTAACGCAGGGGGCTGGGATACGCAGTATTTT